These T cell receptor beta chains were read from a single sample in a study of blood T cell repertoires in COVID-19. Profiling relied on immunoSEQ multiplex PCR, and the TCRdb table lists in-frame clones only, not all of them. The sample includes around 140,000 clones, 65% to 80% of them seen just once. Sequencing was done on a sample of peripheral blood. All receptors come from a man aged 50-59 years with acute or convalescent COVID-19. Each CDR3 is given with its conserved first and last residue. The D gene is left open where the match is weak. Size is omitted from some rows. Given values are once, few, many or a class for expanded clones.

CDR3 DNA	CDR3 protein	clone size	J gene	D gene	V gene
TGTGCCAGCGAGAGAGAAGTCAATCAGCCCCAGCATTTT	CASEREVNQPQHF	.	TRBJ1-5	.	TRBV2
TGTGCCAGCACTCCCCAGGCGAACACTGAAGCTTTCTTT	CASTPQANTEAFF	.	TRBJ1-1	.	TRBV12-3/TRBV12-4
TGCGCCAGCAGCCGGACAGGAGGGAACACTGAAGCTTTCTTT	CASSRTGGNTEAFF	.	TRBJ1-1	TRBD1	TRBV5-1
TGTGCCTGGCCCCGCAGGGGAATAAAGGCTGGAAACACCATATATTTT	CAWPRRGIKAGNTIYF	.	TRBJ1-3	.	TRBV30
TGTGCCAGCAGTGAAGTTGCGCAGGGCAATCAGCCCCAGCATTTT	CASSEVAQGNQPQHF	once	TRBJ1-5	.	TRBV6-1
TGTGCCAGCAGCGTAGGAGTTTTGAATGAAAAACTGTTTTTT	CASSVGVLNEKLFF	.	TRBJ1-4	.	TRBV9
TGTGCCAGCAGCCAAACTAGCGGGGGAAATGAGCAGTTCTTC	CASSQTSGGNEQFF	.	TRBJ2-1	TRBD2	TRBV3-1/TRBV3-2
TGTGCCAGCAGCCAAGGACAGGGGGCTCGGGGCTACACCTTC	CASSQGQGARGYTF	.	TRBJ1-2	TRBD1	TRBV6-5
TGTGCCAGTAGTATGAGAGGGGGTGAAGCTTTCTTT	CASSMRGGEAFF	.	TRBJ1-1	.	TRBV19
TGTGCCACCTCTCCAGGGGTCAAAAAATTGAGCTCTGGAAACACCATATATTTT	CATSPGVKKLSSGNTIYF	.	TRBJ1-3	.	TRBV21-1
TGTGCCAGCAGTGAAAGAACGAGTCCGACTGGAAACACCATATATTTT	CASSERTSPTGNTIYF	.	TRBJ1-3	.	TRBV6-1
TGTGCCAGCAGTACTCAGCGGGGGTTAACCTACAATGAGCAGTTCTTC	CASSTQRGLTYNEQFF	.	TRBJ2-1	TRBD2	TRBV7-2
TGTGCCATCAGTGAGTTCTCCGGGGATGGCTACACCTTC	CAISEFSGDGYTF	.	TRBJ1-2	.	TRBV10-3
TGTGCCAGCAGTTTGACTAGCGGGGGGGCCAATGAGCAGTTCTTC	CASSLTSGGANEQFF	.	TRBJ2-1	TRBD2	TRBV27
TGTGCCAGCAGCTTGGCCACAGGGGGCAATCAGCCCCAGCATTTT	CASSLATGGNQPQHF	.	TRBJ1-5	TRBD1	TRBV5-6
TGTGCCAGCAGCTTGGCCAAGGCGGGCGCCGGGGAGCTGTTTTTT	CASSLAKAGAGELFF	.	TRBJ2-2	.	TRBV5-6
TGCGCCAGCAGCTTGGAGTGGCCCAGGGATACGCAGTATTTT	CASSLEWPRDTQYF	.	TRBJ2-3	.	TRBV5-1
TGTGCCAGCAGCCAAGAGTACGCGAGGCAGAGCTCTGGAAACACCATATATTTT	CASSQEYARQSSGNTIYF	.	TRBJ1-3	.	TRBV3-1/TRBV3-2
TGTGCCAGCAGCCGGGGGAGCTCTGGAAACACCATATATTTT	CASSRGSSGNTIYF	.	TRBJ1-3	.	TRBV5-6
TGTGCCAGCAGGGACTCGGGGGGCAATCAGCCCCAGCATTTT	CASRDSGGNQPQHF	.	TRBJ1-5	.	TRBV25-1
TGTGCCAGCAGCCAAGATTTGAGGGACATGAACACTGAAGCTTTCTTT	CASSQDLRDMNTEAFF	.	TRBJ1-1	.	TRBV3-1/TRBV3-2
TGTGCCAGCAGCTCCCAGACTAGAAGAGAGACCCAGTACTTC	CASSSQTRRETQYF	.	TRBJ2-5	.	TRBV7-7
TGTGCCAGCAGTTACGAGGGGAGGACCGGGGAGCTGTTTTTT	CASSYEGRTGELFF	.	TRBJ2-2	.	TRBV6-5
TGTGCCACCAGCAGAGATATAACAGAGGGTTCACCCCTCCACTTT	CATSRDITEGSPLHF	.	TRBJ1-6	.	TRBV15
TGTGCCAGTAGTGTAGACAGGGGGCCGAATCAGCCCCAGCATTTT	CASSVDRGPNQPQHF	.	TRBJ1-5	TRBD1	TRBV19
TGTGCCAGCTCCCCCCAGGGGTACAATGAGCAGTTCTTC	CASSPQGYNEQFF	.	TRBJ2-1	.	TRBV3-1/TRBV3-2
TGTGCCAGCTCAACCCTGACAGGTGAATTCGAGGGCTACACCTTC	CASSTLTGEFEGYTF	.	TRBJ1-2	.	TRBV18
TGTGCCAGTAGAGAAACAGGGGACACCGGGGAGCTGTTTTTT	CASRETGDTGELFF	.	TRBJ2-2	TRBD1	TRBV19
TGTGCCAGTAAACGCGGGGCGAACACCGGGGAGCTGTTTTTT	CASKRGANTGELFF	.	TRBJ2-2	.	TRBV19
TGTGCCAGCAGTTACGAGCGGGGGGAGACCCAGTACTTC	CASSYERGETQYF	.	TRBJ2-5	TRBD2	TRBV6-5
TGTGCCAGCAGCCCTGGCTGGGGGGACACCGGGGAGCTGTTTTTT	CASSPGWGDTGELFF	once	TRBJ2-2	.	TRBV9
TGTGCCAGCTCACCTCAGGACAGGGCAAGAGACAATGAGCAGTTCTTC	CASSPQDRARDNEQFF	.	TRBJ2-1	TRBD1	TRBV18
TGTGCCAGCAGTTTAATTGGCAGAGATACGCAGTATTTT	CASSLIGRDTQYF	.	TRBJ2-3	.	TRBV12-3/TRBV12-4
TGTGCCAGCAGGTCATCTGGAAACACCATATATTTT	CASRSSGNTIYF	.	TRBJ1-3	.	TRBV12-3/TRBV12-4
TGCGCCAGCAGCCCTTGGACAGTTAATGAAAAACTGTTTTTT	CASSPWTVNEKLFF	.	TRBJ1-4	.	TRBV5-1
TGTGCCAGTAGTATTGGCAGATCCTACGAGCAGTACTTC	CASSIGRSYEQYF	.	TRBJ2-7	.	TRBV19
TGCAGTGCTAGTGGCAGGGCTGGCGACTATGGCTACACCTTC	CSASGRAGDYGYTF	.	TRBJ1-2	.	TRBV20-1
TGCGCCAGCAGCTTGGTATCAGGTAGCAATCAGCCCCAGCATTTT	CASSLVSGSNQPQHF	.	TRBJ1-5	.	TRBV5-1
TGTGCCAGCTCACCACCTAGCTACCGCTCTGGAAACACCATATATTTT	CASSPPSYRSGNTIYF	.	TRBJ1-3	.	TRBV18
TGCGCCAGCAGTCAAGGGCAGGCAAGTGTCTCACCCCTCCACTTT	CASSQGQASVSPLHF	few	TRBJ1-6	.	TRBV23-1
TGTGCCAGCAGTGAGCGGAACGAAGGAGCTTTCTTT	CASSERNEGAFF	.	TRBJ1-1	.	TRBV6-1
TGTGCCAGCAGCCAACCCGGGACAGGGGCAGATACGCAGTATTTT	CASSQPGTGADTQYF	.	TRBJ2-3	TRBD1	TRBV14
TGTGCCAGTAGCCAAGACGGTGTCTGGCGGGGGGACCAAGAGACCCAGTACTTC	CASSQDGVWRGDQETQYF	.	TRBJ2-5	TRBD2	TRBV7-2
TGTGCCACCAGTGATGGCGGGACAGGGTACGAAAAACTGTTTTTT	CATSDGGTGYEKLFF	once	TRBJ1-4	TRBD1	TRBV24-1
TGTGCCAGCTCACCAGGAGAGGTAAAATCCTACGAGCAGTACTTC	CASSPGEVKSYEQYF	.	TRBJ2-7	.	TRBV18
TGTGCCAGCAGCTCCCGGACTAGCTCAGATACGCAGTATTTT	CASSSRTSSDTQYF	.	TRBJ2-3	TRBD2	TRBV13
TGTGCCTGGCGGGACTCTCTGACTGAAGCTTTCTTT	CAWRDSLTEAFF	.	TRBJ1-1	.	TRBV30
TGTGCCAGCAGGGGGACTCTAACTAATGAAAAACTGTTTTTT	CASRGTLTNEKLFF	.	TRBJ1-4	.	TRBV6-5
TGTGCCTGGAGGGCCCGGGGGGGCCCAGAGACCCAGTACTTC	CAWRARGGPETQYF	.	TRBJ2-5	TRBD2	TRBV30
TGTGCCAGTAGTACGGGTCTACAGGGTAATGAGCAGTTCTTC	CASSTGLQGNEQFF	.	TRBJ2-1	.	TRBV19
TGCGCCAGCAGCTTGTCACTTTCAAAAGAGACCCAGTACTTC	CASSLSLSKETQYF	.	TRBJ2-5	.	TRBV5-1
TGTGCCAGCATCCCCGGACTAGCGGGGGGACGACGGACGCAGTATTTT	CASIPGLAGGRRTQYF	.	TRBJ2-3	TRBD2	TRBV2
TGTGCCAGCAGCCCGGGACAGGATCAGCCCCAGCATTTT	CASSPGQDQPQHF	.	TRBJ1-5	TRBD1	TRBV3-1/TRBV3-2
TGTGCCAGCAGTTACTCCGGACAGGGGGCATTATATACGCAGTATTTT	CASSYSGQGALYTQYF	few	TRBJ2-3	TRBD1	TRBV6-5
TGTGCCAGCAGCTCATCCGGGACAGGGGTCGATTCACCCCTCCACTTT	CASSSSGTGVDSPLHF	many	TRBJ1-6	TRBD1	TRBV5-4